A single T cell receptor beta chain is shown here with its context. Its matching antigen is unknown. On sorted subsets, replicate PCRs used about 180 ng DNA, or approximately 33,000 T cell genomes. Repertoires were generated with immunoSEQ multiplex PCR, while TCRdb's copy carries only in-frame clones and drops some. The repertoire holds millions of clones, about 95% seen once, with about 1.1% in the top ten. Naivety among CD8 cells was defined by CD45RO negativity and positive CCR7 selection, thereby excluding terminally differentiated effector memory CD45RA+ cells. This entry comes from a study of shared clonotypes between healthy human individuals. Study context: Donor ages ranged 18 to 49 years: a couple of women, a few men.

Overall study results and limits: Specimens sampled were limited to blood, with tissue repertoires likely differing.

The receptor was isolated from a young man in good health. Sequences were obtained from naive CD8+ T cells sorted from blood.

For the CDR3, the DNA is TGTGCCAGCAGGCAGGTCGGCGGGACCACCGGGGAGCTGTTTTTT. Amino acids: CASRQVGGTTGELFF. V is TRBV14 and J is TRBJ2-2; TRBD2 is a possible D gene (6 bases). Per the germline V gene, CDR1 is SGHDN and CDR2 is FVKESK. This CDR3 region has 15 residues. Trimming left V 6 bases short and J 4 bases short, with 15 bases between. Supplemented by reference TRBV14 and TRBJ2-2, the full variable domain reads EAGVTQFPSHSVIEKGQTVTLRCDPISGHDNLYWYRRVMGKEIKFLLHFVKESKQDESGMPNNRFLAERTGGTYSTLKVQPAELEDSGVYFCASRQVGGTTGELFFGEGSRLTVL.